A single sample is the source of the 17 T cell receptor beta chains below, sequenced in a study of blood T cell repertoires in COVID-19. The assay was immunoSEQ multiplex PCR, and TCRdb's table has in-frame clones only and misses some. This table has 250,000 to 350,000 clones, more than 70% appearing once. The source material was peripheral blood. Receptors originate from a woman aged 25 to 39 who had recovered from COVID-19.

V is TRBV10-3 and J is TRBJ2-1, with TRBD2 matching 15 bases. CDR3 length: 18 amino acids. The V segment lost 6 bases and the J segment 4 bases; nucleotides outside the gene matches: 10. Germline CDR1 is ENHRY and CDR2 is SYGVKD. CDR3 nucleotides: TGTGCCATCAGCAAACGGACTAGCGGGGGGGTATCATACAATGAGCAGTTCTTC. Amino acids: CAISKRTSGGVSYNEQFF.

This chain joins TRBV10-3 and TRBJ2-3, with 10 bases lining up with TRBD2. This CDR3 spans 15 amino acids. Germline V gene data show CDR1 as ENHRY and CDR2 as SYGVKD. The junction had 4 bases not matched to a gene; V was cut back by 2 bases and J by 5 bases. The chain's CDR3 is CAISEVASGGDTQYF. The CDR3 bases are TGTGCCATCAGTGAGGTGGCTAGCGGGGGAGATACGCAGTATTTT.

This clone was found once. The chain's CDR3 is CASRPYPSRLTRYGYTF. In nucleotides, the CDR3 is TGTGCCAGCAGACCGTACCCGTCCCGCCTAACCCGCTATGGCTACACCTTC. V and J are TRBV2 and TRBJ1-2; D not certain. Trimming took off 6 bases at V and 4 bases at J, with 24 bases between the two ends. Looked up from germline, CDR1 is SNHLY and CDR2 is FYNNEI. The CDR3 has 17 residues.

This rearrangement joins TRBV24-1 to TRBJ2-1, with TRBD1 matching 7 bases. Unmatched junction bases numbered 5, after V lost 0 bases and J lost 4 bases. There are 16 residues in the CDR3. Germline V gene sequence: CDR1 KGHDR, CDR2 SFDVKD. CDR3 sequence (DNA): TGTGCCACCAGTGATTTGGGGGACAGAGAATACAATGAGCAGTTCTTC. Translating gives CATSDLGDREYNEQFF.

The chain is built from TRBV3-1 (or the pseudogene TRBV3-2) and TRBJ1-1; a possible D gene is TRBD1 (6 bases). Germline loops: CDR1 LGHDT, CDR2 YNNKEL (reference sequence). This CDR3 contains 15 residues. Between the trimmed V and J ends, which lost 4 bases and 1 base, there was a span of 13 bases. The CDR3 coding sequence is TGTGCCAGCAGCCCGCCGGGACATAAGAACACTGAAGCTTTCTTT. Protein product: CASSPPGHKNTEAFF.

The chain has TRBV27 and TRBJ1-3, with no clear D. From germline, CDR1 is MNHEY and CDR2 SMNVEV (reference sequence). Trimming took 5 bases from V and 3 from J, leaving 14 bases between them. The CDR3 consists of 15 residues. The CDR3 sequence: CASSPYTGFGNTIYF. The CDR3 bases are TGTGCCAGCAGTCCGTACACGGGGTTTGGAAACACCATATATTTT.

The genes are TRBV6-6 and TRBJ2-1, with 11 nucleotides matching TRBD1. V shed 0 bases, J shed 9 bases, and the junction held 7 bases outside the gene matches. Germline-derived CDR1 and CDR2 are MNHNY and SVGAGI (reference sequence). The CDR3 runs 16 residues. CDR3 in DNA: TGTGCCAGCAGTTACTCGAGGACAGGGGGCTCGCGTGAGCAGTTCTTC. This gives the protein CASSYSRTGGSREQFF.

The chain carries TRBV5-6 and TRBJ2-2; D is ambiguous. The V gene lost 2 bases and the J gene lost 10 bases, with 12 bases spanning the gap. Germline V gene data show CDR1 as SGHDT and CDR2 as YYEEEE. The CDR3 sequence is 13 residues long. CDR3 nucleotide sequence: TGTGCCAGCAGCTTAACAGATCCGGCGGAGCTGTTTTTT. Residues: CASSLTDPAELFF.

Comments on this clone: This same CDR3 is encoded by further DNA sequences in the sample. The rearrangement uses TRBV12-3 or TRBV12-4 and TRBJ1-1; D unclear. Trimming shortened V by 3 bases and J by 1 base, and 3 bases separated the two germline ends. The CDR3 extends over 12 amino acids. The CDR3: CASSLRNTEAFF. In DNA form, the CDR3 reads TGTGCCAGCAGTTTGCGGAACACTGAAGCTTTCTTT.

The CDR3 nucleotides are TGCGCCAGCAGCCCCGGGACTAGCGGGGGGGACTACAATGAGCAGTTCTTC. Protein product: CASSPGTSGGDYNEQFF. The rearrangement joins TRBV4-3 to TRBJ2-1, with 16 positions matching TRBD2. Germline trimming cut 4 bases from V and 3 bases from J; bases unmatched to any gene: 3. The CDR3 length is 17 residues. The germline gives CDR1 LGHNA, CDR2 YSLEER.

The rearrangement uses TRBV5-6 and TRBJ2-7; D perhaps matches TRBD1 (5 bases). This CDR3 contains 12 residues. Germline CDR1 SGHDT, CDR2 YYEEEE. Trimming cost V 4 bases and J 7 bases, with 12 bases left between them. The CDR3 sequence is CASSRRVGEQYF. CDR3 coding DNA: TGTGCCAGCAGCCGCAGGGTAGGAGAGCAGTACTTC.

The chain couples TRBV1 to TRBJ2-1; no check of the table's D call, TRBD2, against the DNA was made. TRBV1 is listed as a pseudogene. The CDR3 is 15 amino acids. CDR3 nucleotide sequence: TGCACCCCCCGGACTAGCGGCGAAGCAGGGGGTGAGCAGTTCTTC. Encoded protein: CTPRTSGEAGGEQFF.

In regard to this clone: The sample has other DNA sequences that encode this CDR3 too. The CDR3 coding sequence is TGCAGTGCTAGAGGACAGGGAGTAGCTTTCTTT. Its translation: CSARGQGVAFF. V gene TRBV20-1 combines with J gene TRBJ1-1; 7 bases agree with TRBD1. CDR1 is DFQATT and CDR2 is SNEGSKA in the germline V gene (reference sequence). Unmatched junction bases numbered 3, after V lost 1 base and J lost 10 bases. This CDR3 has 11 amino acids.

The chain is built from TRBV7-8 and TRBJ1-6; 9 positions match TRBD1. V lost 1 base, J lost 9 bases, and 4 bases stayed unmatched. The germline V gene has CDR1 SGHVS and CDR2 FQNEAQ. The CDR3 contains 15 residues. The CDR3 is CASSLVTGGASPLHF. The CDR3 nucleotides read TGTGCCAGCAGCTTAGTGACAGGGGGTGCTTCACCCCTCCACTTT.

The rearrangement links TRBV6-6 to TRBJ1-5, with D unclear. CDR1 and CDR2 (germline): MNHNY, SVGAGI (reference sequence). Trimming stripped 6 bases from V and 3 bases from J, with 9 bases between. The CDR3 is 13 residues long. The CDR3 here is CASRRSDNQPQHF. The DNA for the CDR3 is TGTGCCAGCAGGCGGTCCGACAATCAGCCCCAGCATTTT.

The CDR3 is CASSPLRGGVGIDEQFF. The CDR3 nucleotides read TGTGCCAGCTCACCACTTCGCGGGGGCGTGGGAATCGATGAGCAGTTCTTC. V and J are TRBV18 and TRBJ2-1, with a weak D call TRBD2 (7 bases). Germline assignment: CDR1 KGHSH and CDR2 LQKENI. The CDR3 covers 17 residues. Trimming pared 1 base from V and 8 bases from J, leaving 21 bases between. Together with reference TRBV18 and TRBJ2-1, the CDR3 gives the full variable domain: NAGVMQNPRHLVRRRGQEARLRCSPMKGHSHVYWYRQLPEEGLKFMVYLQKENIIDESGMPKERFSAEFPKEGPSILRIQQVVRGDSAAYFCASSPLRGGVGIDEQFFGPGTRLTVL.

J is TRBJ1-2 and V is TRBV5-1; 9 nucleotides agree with TRBD1. The germline gives CDR1 SGHRS, CDR2 YFSETQ. CDR3 length equals 15 residues. Trimming took 0 bases from V and 4 from J; bases not matched to a gene: 4. CDR3 sequence (DNA): TGCGCCAGCAGCTTGGGACAGGGGGTTATCTATGGCTACACCTTC. Its translation is CASSLGQGVIYGYTF. The entire variable domain, with the rest obtained from reference TRBV5-1 and TRBJ1-2, is as follows: KAGVTQTPRYLIKTRGQQVTLSCSPISGHRSVSWYQQTPGQGLQFLFEYFSETQRNKGNFPGRFSGRQFSNSRSEMNVSTLELGDSALYLCASSLGQGVIYGYTFGSGTRLTVV.